This T cell receptor beta chain was sequenced during a study of cytomegalovirus exposure and HLA in healthy donors. The study's findings and limits: The analysis excluded some indistinguishable V segments, including TRBV6-2 and TRBV6-3. CMV serostatus alone was available as immune exposure information.

This clone was seen a handful of times. Its antigen is not identified. The germline V gene has CDR1 MGHRA and CDR2 YSYEKL. V lost 5 bases, J lost 2 bases, and 10 bases stayed unmatched. CDR3 length: 17 amino acids. PCR primers comprised 60 Vbeta and 13 Jbeta primers. Some clones are missing from TCRdb's copy, which holds only in-frame ones; the method was immunoSEQ multiplex PCR. The sample carries over 120,000 clones, nearly 10% recorded once. The chain joins TRBV4-1 to TRBJ2-4, with 9 positions matching TRBD2. The sample consisted of PBMCs. The TCR originated in a man aged 50-60 years in good health and CMV-seronegative. In nucleotides, the CDR3 is TGCGCCAGCAGCTCTATGACTAGCGGAGACTCCAAAAACATTCAGTACTTC. This encodes CASSSMTSGDSKNIQYF.